The clone carrying this T cell receptor (beta chain) has a single count. These data originate in a study of blood T cell repertoires in COVID-19. TCRdb keeps only in-frame clones here, not all; method: immunoSEQ multiplex PCR. The sample holds under 140,000 clones, 75% to 85% seen once. This CDR3 contains 16 residues. V shed 0 bases, J shed 2 bases, and the junction held 5 bases outside the gene matches. Per the germline V gene, CDR1 is SGHNT and CDR2 is YYREEE (reference sequence). The V gene is TRBV5-4, the J gene TRBJ2-3; the match to TRBD1 covers 8 bases. This TCR was sampled from a woman aged 60-70 years with acute or convalescent COVID-19. Sequencing used peripheral blood. As DNA, the CDR3 is TGTGCCAGCAGCTTGGCTACAGGGGGAACCACAGATACGCAGTATTTT. Its translation is CASSLATGGTTDTQYF.